Presented here are 20 T cell receptor beta chains from one specimen sequenced in a study of cytomegalovirus exposure and HLA in healthy donors. It was with 60 Vbeta and 13 Jbeta primers that the PCR ran. Some clones are missing from TCRdb's copy, which holds only in-frame ones; the method was immunoSEQ multiplex PCR. The sample shows some 76,000 clones, around 85% of them seen only once. The sample taken for sequencing was PBMCs. These receptor sequences come from a woman aged 45-65 years in good health and CMV-seronegative.

The V gene is TRBV18, the J gene TRBJ2-2, with TRBD1 as a possible D gene (6 bases). CDR1 and CDR2 (germline): KGHSH, LQKENI. The ends were cut back, 3 bases at V and 4 bases at J, with 15 bases in the middle. This CDR3 comprises 16 residues. CDR3 sequence: CASSPTRQVSTGELFF. CDR3 sequence (DNA): TGTGCCAGCTCACCCACAAGACAGGTATCCACCGGGGAGCTGTTTTTT. Full variable domain (missing parts from reference TRBV18 and TRBJ2-2): NAGVMQNPRHLVRRRGQEARLRCSPMKGHSHVYWYRQLPEEGLKFMVYLQKENIIDESGMPKERFSAEFPKEGPSILRIQQVVRGDSAAYFCASSPTRQVSTGELFFGEGSRLTVL.

This clone has just a few counts. The chain is built from TRBV27 and TRBJ1-2; tentative D call: TRBD1 (6 bases). The CDR3 has 14 residues. Germline V gene data show CDR1 as MNHEY and CDR2 as SMNVEV (reference sequence). The V gene lost 3 bases and the J gene lost 4 bases, with 12 bases spanning the gap. The chain's CDR3 is CASSFGGGGYGYTF. DNA for the CDR3: TGTGCCAGCAGTTTTGGGGGGGGCGGCTATGGCTACACCTTC.

The genes are TRBV27 and TRBJ2-3; 14 nucleotides agree with TRBD2. The junction had 5 bases not matched to a gene; V was cut back by 5 bases and J by 4 bases. Germline V lookup: CDR1 MNHEY, CDR2 SMNVEV (reference sequence). The CDR3 length is 16 residues. CDR3 in amino acids: CASSQGTSGSPDTQYF. The CDR3 DNA sequence: TGTGCCAGCAGTCAGGGGACTAGCGGGAGCCCAGATACGCAGTATTTT.

The rearrangement joins TRBV5-8 to TRBJ2-3, with 15 nucleotides matching TRBD2. Per germline, CDR1 SGHTS and CDR2 YDEGEE. J lost 3 bases, V lost 2 bases, and 1 base had no gene match. The CDR3 runs to 16 residues. This CDR3 reads CASSFGLAGGTDTQYF. The CDR3, as DNA: TGTGCCAGCAGCTTCGGACTAGCGGGGGGGACAGATACGCAGTATTTT.

The chain employs TRBV11-2 and TRBJ1-1, with D tentatively TRBD1 (5 bases). The germline V gene has CDR1 SGHAT and CDR2 FQNNGV. V was pared by 5 bases and J by 2 bases, with 9 bases between. CDR3 length: 13 amino acids. The CDR3 reads CASSITGNTEAFF. In DNA, the CDR3 is TGTGCCAGCAGCATTACAGGCAACACTGAAGCTTTCTTT. Full variable domain (missing parts from reference TRBV11-2 and TRBJ1-1): EAGVAQSPRYKIIEKRQSVAFWCNPISGHATLYWYQQILGQGPKLLIQFQNNGVVDDSQLPKDRFSAERLKGVDSTLKIQPAKLEDSAVYLCASSITGNTEAFFGQGTRLTVV.

The rearrangement links TRBV6-1 to TRBJ2-3; 8 nucleotides agree with TRBD2. This CDR3 has 11 amino acids. Per the germline V gene, CDR1 is MNHNS and CDR2 is SASEGT. The CDR3 coding sequence is TGTGCAGCCCGCGGGGGGTATACGCAGTATTTT. Its translation: CAARGGYTQYF.

The genes are TRBV27 and TRBJ2-3; maybe TRBD2 (7 bases). Trimming pared 3 bases from V and 1 base from J, leaving 14 bases between. Per the germline V gene, CDR1 is MNHEY and CDR2 is SMNVEV (reference sequence). This CDR3 is built from 16 residues. CDR3 DNA sequence: TGTGCCAGCAGTTTGTTGGGGGCGGGAGGCACAGATACGCAGTATTTT. This translates into CASSLLGAGGTDTQYF.

This chain uses TRBV6-5 with TRBJ1-1; D is uncertain. This CDR3 has 13 amino acids. The germline gives CDR1 MNHEY, CDR2 SVGAGI. Deletions cut 4 bases from V and 1 base from J, with 7 bases between. CDR3 protein: CASSSLANTEAFF. Here the CDR3 DNA reads TGTGCCAGCAGTTCCCTGGCGAACACTGAAGCTTTCTTT.

This chain uses TRBV7-3 with TRBJ2-1, with 14 bases identical to TRBD2. The CDR3 contains 17 residues. Germline V gives CDR1 SGHTA, CDR2 FQGTGA. J gave up 5 bases and V 4 bases, and 7 bases lay outside the gene matches. The CDR3 bases are TGTGCCAGCAGCTCCCTGAGGGGACTAGCGGGAGACAATGAGCAGTTCTTC. It translates to CASSSLRGLAGDNEQFF. Variable domain in full (rest from reference TRBV7-3 and TRBJ2-1): GAGVSQTPSNKVTEKGKYVELRCDPISGHTALYWYRQSLGQGPEFLIYFQGTGAADDSGLPNDRFFAVRPEGSVSTLKIQRTERGDSAVYLCASSSLRGLAGDNEQFFGPGTRLTVL.

This clone occurred a few times. The chain combines TRBV19 with TRBJ2-1; 11 bases fit TRBD2. The CDR3 length is 14 residues. The V and J ends lost 5 bases and 7 bases, in that order; junction bases with no gene match: 4. Germline CDR1 is LNHDA and CDR2 is SQIVND (reference sequence). CDR3 loop: CASSASSGRNEQFF. In DNA form, the CDR3 reads TGTGCCAGTAGTGCTTCTAGCGGGAGGAATGAGCAGTTCTTC.

The genes are TRBV6-5 and TRBJ2-1; no firm D call. From germline, CDR1 is MNHEY and CDR2 SVGAGI. V was trimmed by 6 bases and J by 6 bases, leaving 6 bases between them. This CDR3 has 11 residues. The chain's CDR3 is CASRRFNEQFF. The CDR3 nucleotides are TGTGCCAGCAGGAGGTTCAATGAGCAGTTCTTC.

This clone was seen more than once but under ten times. The DNA of the CDR3 is TGCGCCAGCAGCTTGTTTAGCGGGGGGGCCCATGAGCAGTTCTTC. It yields the protein CASSLFSGGAHEQFF. This rearrangement joins TRBV5-1 to TRBJ2-1; 11 bases agree with TRBD2. The germline V gene encodes CDR1 SGHRS and CDR2 YFSETQ. This CDR3 contains 15 residues. The V gene end was trimmed by 1 base and the J gene end by 8 bases; junction bases not matched to a gene: 5.

This chain joins TRBV6-1 and TRBJ1-1, with D unresolved. Germline assignment: CDR1 MNHNS and CDR2 SASEGT. Trimming took 11 bases from V and 3 from J, leaving 13 bases between them. The length of the CDR3 is 12 residues. CDR3 sequence (DNA): TGTGCCCTGACAAGGTGGGACACTGAAGCTTTCTTT. Translating it yields CALTRWDTEAFF.

The V call is TRBV4-3, the J call TRBJ2-7; 7 nucleotides match TRBD1. Germline V gene lookup returns CDR1 LGHNA and CDR2 YSLEER. Trimming cost V 3 bases and J 3 bases; bases outside gene matches: 14. The CDR3 totals 17 residues. The CDR3, as DNA: TGCGCCAGCAGCCAGGGCCCTGACGGGACAGACAACTACGAGCAGTACGTC. It is translated as CASSQGPDGTDNYEQYV.

This chain connects TRBV9 to TRBJ2-2; TRBD1 is a possible D gene (5 bases). The CDR3 contains 14 residues. CDR1 and CDR2 (germline): SGDLS, YYNGEE. Trimming removed 2 bases at V and 3 bases at J, with 8 bases between. The CDR3 DNA is TGTGCCAGCAGCGTTGACAGTTACACCGGGGAGCTGTTTTTT. Residues: CASSVDSYTGELFF.

The CDR3 region is CASSVGQAGVGSEQYF. The CDR3 nucleotides read TGTGCCAGCAGCGTAGGGCAAGCGGGAGTTGGTAGCGAGCAGTACTTC. This chain joins TRBV9 and TRBJ2-7, with 8 positions matching TRBD2. V trimming: 0 bases; J trimming: 6 bases; junction bases outside the gene matches: 11. The germline V gene encodes CDR1 SGDLS and CDR2 YYNGEE. CDR3 length: 16 amino acids.

This sequence joins TRBV2 and TRBJ2-2; D is unclear. The CDR3 contains 15 residues. Trimming took off 8 bases at V and 0 bases at J, with 13 bases between the two ends. CDR1 is SNHLY and CDR2 is FYNNEI in the germline V gene. In DNA, the CDR3 is TGTGCCAGCCTTGATACAGCCTCGAACACCGGGGAGCTGTTTTTT. Translating it yields CASLDTASNTGELFF.

Worth noting for this clone: The sample holds other DNA sequences that translate to the same CDR3. This rearrangement joins TRBV28 to TRBJ1-2; 9 bases match TRBD1. The V gene end was trimmed by 4 bases and the J gene end by 11 bases; junction bases not matched to a gene: 11. Germline V gene sequence: CDR1 MDHEN, CDR2 SYDVKM. CDR3 size: 14 residues. The chain's CDR3 is CASSSYRGPTGYTF. The CDR3 DNA follows: TGTGCCAGCAGTTCCTACAGGGGGCCAACGGGTTACACCTTC.

The V call is TRBV29-1, the J call TRBJ1-1, with D hard to call. In germline, CDR1 is SQVTM, CDR2 ANQGSEA. Trimming took 2 bases from V and 1 from J, leaving 14 bases between them. The CDR3 is 15 amino acids. CDR3 protein: CSVELREYWNTEAFF. For the CDR3, the DNA is TGCAGCGTTGAATTGCGGGAATACTGGAACACTGAAGCTTTCTTT.

Concerning this clone: Distinct nucleotide sequences in the sample also encode this CDR3. This sequence joins TRBV19 and TRBJ1-5; 7 positions agree with TRBD1. V was clipped by 6 bases and J by 1 base; unmatched bases: 3. Per germline, CDR1 LNHDA and CDR2 SQIVND (reference sequence). The CDR3 is 14 amino acids. CDR3 region: CASSGQDSNQPQHF. In nucleotides, the CDR3 is TGTGCCAGTAGCGGACAGGACAGCAATCAGCCCCAGCATTTT. Using reference TRBV19 and TRBJ1-5 for the parts outside the CDR3, the full variable domain is DGGITQSPKYLFRKEGQNVTLSCEQNLNHDAMYWYRQDPGQGLRLIYYSQIVNDFQKGDIAEGYSVSREKKESFPLTVTSAQKNPTAFYLCASSGQDSNQPQHFGDGTRLSIL.